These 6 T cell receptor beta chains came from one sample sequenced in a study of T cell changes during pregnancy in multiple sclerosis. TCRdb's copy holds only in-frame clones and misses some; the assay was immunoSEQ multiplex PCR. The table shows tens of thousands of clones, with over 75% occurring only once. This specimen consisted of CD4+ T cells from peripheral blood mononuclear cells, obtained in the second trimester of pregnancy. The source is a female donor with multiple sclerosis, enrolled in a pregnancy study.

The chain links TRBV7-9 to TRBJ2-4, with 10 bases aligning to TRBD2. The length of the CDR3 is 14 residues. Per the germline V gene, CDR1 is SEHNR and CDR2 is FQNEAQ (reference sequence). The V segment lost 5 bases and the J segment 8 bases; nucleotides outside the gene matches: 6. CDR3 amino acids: CASSVLAGDDIQYF. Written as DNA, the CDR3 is TGTGCCAGCAGCGTGCTAGCGGGAGACGACATTCAGTACTTC.

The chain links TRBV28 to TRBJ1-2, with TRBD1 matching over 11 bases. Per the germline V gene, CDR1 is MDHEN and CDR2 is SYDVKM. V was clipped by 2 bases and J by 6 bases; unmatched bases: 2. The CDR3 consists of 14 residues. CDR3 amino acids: CASSLRGQGDGYTF. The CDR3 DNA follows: TGTGCCAGCAGTTTACGGGGACAGGGGGATGGCTACACCTTC.

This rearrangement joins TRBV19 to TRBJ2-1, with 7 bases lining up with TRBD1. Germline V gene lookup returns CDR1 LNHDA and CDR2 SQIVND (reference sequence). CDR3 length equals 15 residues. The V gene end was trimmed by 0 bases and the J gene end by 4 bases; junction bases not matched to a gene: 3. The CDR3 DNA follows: TGTGCCAGTAGTATAGAGGGACAGAAATACAATGAGCAGTTCTTC. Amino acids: CASSIEGQKYNEQFF.

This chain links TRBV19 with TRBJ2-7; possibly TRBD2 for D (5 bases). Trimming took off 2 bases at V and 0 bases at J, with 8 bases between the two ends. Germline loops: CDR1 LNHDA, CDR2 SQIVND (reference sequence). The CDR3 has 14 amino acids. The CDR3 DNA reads TGTGCCAGTAGTATACCGGGGAGCTCCTACGAGCAGTACTTC. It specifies CASSIPGSSYEQYF.

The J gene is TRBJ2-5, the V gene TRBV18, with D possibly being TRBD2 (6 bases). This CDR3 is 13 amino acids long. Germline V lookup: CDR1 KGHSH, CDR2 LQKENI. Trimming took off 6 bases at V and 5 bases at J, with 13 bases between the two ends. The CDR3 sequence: CASSTGLFETQYF. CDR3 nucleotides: TGTGCCAGCTCGACGGGACTCTTTGAGACCCAGTACTTC.

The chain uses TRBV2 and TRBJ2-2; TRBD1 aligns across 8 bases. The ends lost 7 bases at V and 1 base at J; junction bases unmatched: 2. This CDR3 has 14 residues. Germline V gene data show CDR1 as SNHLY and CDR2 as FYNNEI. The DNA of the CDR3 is TGTGCCAGCAAGGGGACAGGGAACACCGGGGAGCTGTTTTTT. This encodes CASKGTGNTGELFF.